These 2 T cell receptor beta chains share one sample of origin, sequenced in a study of T cell responses to AZD1222 COVID-19 vaccine. TCRdb's table, derived via immunoSEQ multiplex PCR, lists solely in-frame clones and lacks some. The data show 95,000 to 150,000 clones, about nine tenths seen once. Here the sequenced sample was peripheral blood, taken on day 0 of AZD1222 vaccination. The receptor set was obtained from an adult in good health.

The V and J genes are TRBV4-3 and TRBJ2-2; D unresolved. This CDR3 spans 14 amino acids. V shed 0 bases and J shed 7 bases, with 9 bases lying between them. Germline loops: CDR1 LGHNA, CDR2 YSLEER. The CDR3 here is CASSQEKGGGELFF. The CDR3 bases are TGCGCCAGCAGCCAAGAAAAGGGTGGCGGGGAGCTGTTTTTT.

V is TRBV7-2 and J is TRBJ1-2, with D possibly being TRBD1 (5 bases). Per the germline V gene, CDR1 is SGHTA and CDR2 is FQGNSA. CDR3 size: 15 residues. Trimming took off 1 base at V and 4 bases at J, with 13 bases between the two ends. CDR3 sequence reads: CASSLGPPGGYGYTF. In DNA form, the CDR3 reads TGTGCCAGCAGCTTAGGCCCCCCCGGGGGCTATGGCTACACCTTC.